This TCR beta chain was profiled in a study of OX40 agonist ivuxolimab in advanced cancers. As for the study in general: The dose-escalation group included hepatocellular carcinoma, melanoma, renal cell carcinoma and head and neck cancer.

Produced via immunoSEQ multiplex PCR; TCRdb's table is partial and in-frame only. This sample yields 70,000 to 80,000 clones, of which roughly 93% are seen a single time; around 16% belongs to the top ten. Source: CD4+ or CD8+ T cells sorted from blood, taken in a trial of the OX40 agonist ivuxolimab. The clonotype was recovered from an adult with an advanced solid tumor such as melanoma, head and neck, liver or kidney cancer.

CDR3 residues: CASRTGELFF. The CDR3 nucleotides are TGTGCCAGCAGAACCGGGGAGCTGTTTTTT. This chain uses TRBV6-1 with TRBJ2-2; no firm D call. Germline CDR1 MNHNS, CDR2 SASEGT. The CDR3 totals 10 residues. V was clipped by 6 bases and J by 5 bases, with 1 base between them.